These 24 T cell receptor beta chains were all obtained from the same sample, sequenced in a study of blood T cell repertoires in COVID-19. The assay was immunoSEQ multiplex PCR, and TCRdb's table has in-frame clones only and misses some. The sample shows 200,000 or so clones, roughly nine tenths of them seen only once. Sequences were obtained from PBMCs or T cells enriched from blood (not recorded which). The receptors were sampled from a woman aged 30 to 39 who had recovered from COVID-19.

The gene calls are TRBV6-4 and TRBJ2-5; weak D call: TRBD2 (5 bases). This CDR3 is 13 amino acids long. Germline CDR1 MRHNA, CDR2 SNTAGT. Trimming shortened V by 6 bases and J by 3 bases, and 11 bases separated the two germline ends. The CDR3 region has the DNA TGTGCCAGCAGAGAGGGAATGGAAGAGACCCAGTACTTC. Translated, it gives CASREGMEETQYF.

The chain carries TRBV7-9 and TRBJ1-4, with D maybe TRBD1 (6 bases). In germline, CDR1 is SEHNR, CDR2 FQNEAQ (reference sequence). Trimming pared 3 bases from V and 8 bases from J, leaving 10 bases between. The CDR3 extends over 13 amino acids. The CDR3 nucleotides are TGTGCCAGCAGCTTTGGCGGGGGCGAAAAACTGTTTTTT. It yields the protein CASSFGGGEKLFF.

The chain joins TRBV3-1 (or the pseudogene TRBV3-2) to TRBJ2-2, with D tentatively TRBD1 (5 bases). The CDR3 spans 17 residues. Germline values: CDR1 LGHDT, CDR2 YNNKEL (reference sequence). Trimming took 0 bases from V and 3 from J, leaving 14 bases between them. The CDR3 DNA sequence: TGTGCCAGCAGCCAAGATTGGGGCAGGGCTGACACCGGGGAGCTGTTTTTT. It yields the protein CASSQDWGRADTGELFF.

The CDR3 loop reads CASSQDVTGGGGYGYTF. CDR3 nucleotide sequence: TGCGCCAGCAGCCAAGACGTGACAGGGGGCGGAGGCTATGGCTACACCTTC. This rearrangement joins TRBV4-3 to TRBJ1-2; TRBD1 matches 10 bases. From germline, CDR1 is LGHNA and CDR2 YSLEER. This CDR3 has 17 residues. J was trimmed by 4 bases and V by 0 bases; bases with no gene match: 8.

The gene calls are TRBV7-9 and TRBJ2-2, with D unclear. V lost 3 bases and J 0 bases, leaving 11 bases between the germline ends. The CDR3 is 16 residues long. Germline V gene lookup returns CDR1 SEHNR and CDR2 FQNEAQ (reference sequence). DNA of the CDR3: TGTGCCAGCAGCTTTGGTCCAGAGGCGAACACCGGGGAGCTGTTTTTT. Its protein is CASSFGPEANTGELFF.

This clone was recorded only once. The chain combines TRBV24-1 with TRBJ1-2, with D perhaps matching TRBD1 (6 bases). CDR3 size: 14 residues. The ends were cut back, 2 bases at V and 2 bases at J, with 8 bases in the middle. Germline V CDR1 and CDR2: KGHDR, SFDVKD. For the CDR3, the DNA is TGTGCCACCAGTGATTCAGGGGACAACTATGGCTACACCTTC. Residues: CATSDSGDNYGYTF.

The CDR3 nucleotides read TGCGCCAGCAGCTTGGACGGGGGCGGGAGAGAGACCCAGTACTTC. It translates to CASSLDGGGRETQYF. V and J are TRBV5-1 and TRBJ2-5; maybe TRBD2 (7 bases). V was shortened by 0 bases and J by 4 bases, with 13 bases between the two germline ends. The CDR3 totals 15 residues. From germline, CDR1 is SGHRS and CDR2 YFSETQ.

The rearrangement uses TRBV7-8 and TRBJ1-3; TRBD1 matches at 8 bases. This CDR3 is 15 amino acids long. Germline loops: CDR1 SGHVS, CDR2 FQNEAQ. Germline trimming cut 5 bases from V and 2 bases from J; bases unmatched to any gene: 5. CDR3: CASSIGQGTGNTIYF. For the CDR3, the DNA is TGTGCCAGCAGCATTGGACAGGGTACTGGAAACACCATATATTTT.

The rearrangement uses TRBV6-2 or TRBV6-3 and TRBJ1-5; possible D gene TRBD1, 5 bases. The V gene's germline CDR1 is MNHEY and CDR2 SVGEGT. The V and J ends lost 2 bases and 4 bases respectively, with 15 bases between them. The CDR3 totals 16 residues. The CDR3 spells CASSYGDRAGNQPQHF. The CDR3 coding sequence is TGTGCCAGCAGTTACGGGGACCGGGCGGGAAATCAGCCCCAGCATTTT.

The chain employs TRBV4-2 and TRBJ2-7; 10 bases line up with TRBD2. CDR1 and CDR2 from the germline V gene are LGHNA and YNFKEQ. CDR3 length equals 16 residues. J gave up 3 bases and V 3 bases, and 8 bases lay outside the gene matches. The CDR3 region has the DNA TGTGCCAGCAGCCATGAGATAGCGGGGGGCCTCTACGAGCAGTACTTC. Its translation is CASSHEIAGGLYEQYF.

The chain joins TRBV6-6 to TRBJ1-1, with 7 nucleotides matching TRBD1. The CDR3 sequence is 14 residues long. CDR1 and CDR2 from the germline V gene are MNHNY and SVGAGI (reference sequence). V lost 2 bases and J lost 3; bases outside the gene matches: 3. CDR3 amino acids: CASSYARGDTEAFF. As DNA, the CDR3 is TGTGCCAGCAGTTACGCCAGGGGGGACACTGAAGCTTTCTTT.

The rearrangement joins TRBV9 to TRBJ2-6, with D perhaps TRBD2 (6 bases). V lost 0 bases to trimming and J lost 4 bases, with 17 bases between them. Germline CDR1 and CDR2: SGDLS and YYNGEE. The CDR3 has 18 residues. CDR3 nucleotides: TGTGCCAGCAGCGTAGACGGAGGGAAACTCTCCGGGGCCAACGTCCTGACTTTC. This gives the protein CASSVDGGKLSGANVLTF.

The chain couples TRBV19 to TRBJ2-5; 12 bases match TRBD2. Germline V lookup: CDR1 LNHDA, CDR2 SQIVND (reference sequence). The CDR3 loop spans 14 amino acids. Trimming cost V 6 bases and J 7 bases; bases outside gene matches: 6. The CDR3 sequence: CASRPLTSGGTQYF. DNA of the CDR3: TGTGCCAGTAGACCCTTGACTAGCGGGGGGACCCAGTACTTC.

The genes are TRBV2 and TRBJ1-5; perhaps TRBD1 as D (6 bases). The CDR3 loop spans 14 amino acids. V was clipped by 1 base and J by 7 bases, with 11 bases between them. Germline-derived CDR1 and CDR2 are SNHLY and FYNNEI. Here the CDR3 reads CASSEGRGGQPQHF. Written as DNA, the CDR3 is TGTGCCAGCAGTGAAGGGAGGGGGGGACAGCCCCAGCATTTT.

The rearrangement links TRBV19 to TRBJ2-1; 9 bases are shared with TRBD1. This CDR3 region has 13 residues. V was clipped by 7 bases and J by 6 bases; unmatched bases: 4. Germline V gene data show CDR1 as LNHDA and CDR2 as SQIVND (reference sequence). In nucleotides, the CDR3 is TGTGCCAGTACTCCGGACAGGGGCAATGAGCAGTTCTTC. Translation gives CASTPDRGNEQFF.

The CDR3 loop is CASSSTVVLETQYF. The CDR3 nucleotides read TGTGCCAGCAGCTCCACGGTGGTTTTGGAGACCCAGTACTTC. The chain recombines TRBV7-2 with TRBJ2-5; D call uncertain. V was trimmed by 4 bases and J by 5 bases, leaving 14 bases between them. The germline gives CDR1 SGHTA, CDR2 FQGNSA. This CDR3 is built from 14 residues. The full variable domain, rest sourced from reference TRBV7-2 and TRBJ2-5, is GAGVSQSPSNKVTEKGKDVELRCDPISGHTALYWYRQSLGQGLEFLIYFQGNSAPDKSGLPSDRFSAERTGGSVSTLTIQRTQQEDSAVYLCASSSTVVLETQYFGPGTRLLVL.

The genes are TRBV27 and TRBJ2-7, with D maybe TRBD1 (6 bases). V was clipped by 6 bases and J by 3 bases, with 15 bases between them. Germline V lookup: CDR1 MNHEY, CDR2 SMNVEV (reference sequence). The CDR3 is made up of 14 amino acids. CDR3 bases: TGTGCCAGCAGCCTCACGCAGGGGTTCTACGAGCAGTACTTC. It encodes CASSLTQGFYEQYF.

The chain combines TRBV19 with TRBJ1-6; a possible D gene is TRBD1 (6 bases). CDR3 size: 14 residues. CDR1 and CDR2 from the germline V gene are LNHDA and SQIVND (reference sequence). Trimming left V 1 base short and J 7 bases short, with 8 bases between. This CDR3 is CASSIAGTNSPLHF. CDR3 in DNA: TGTGCCAGTAGTATAGCAGGGACAAATTCACCCCTCCACTTT.

V is TRBV6-2 or TRBV6-3 and J is TRBJ2-1; no definite D call. Germline loops: CDR1 MNHEY, CDR2 SVGEGT. The ends were cut back, 0 bases at V and 9 bases at J, with 9 bases in the middle. The CDR3 covers 13 residues. The CDR3 bases are TGTGCCAGCAGTTACTCGCCTATGGTTGAGCAGTTCTTC. Its translation is CASSYSPMVEQFF.

V usage is TRBV7-8 and J usage is TRBJ1-2; D is perhaps TRBD1 (6 bases). The CDR3 is 15 amino acids. Germline V CDR1 and CDR2: SGHVS, FQNEAQ. The V end was cut by 5 bases, the J end by 4 bases, with 17 bases between. DNA of the CDR3: TGTGCCAGCAGCCACTCGCCAGGGGCCGCCTATGGCTACACCTTC. As protein: CASSHSPGAAYGYTF.

The CDR3 loop is CASSLLGGALDTGELFF. DNA for the CDR3: TGTGCCAGCAGCTTACTGGGGGGGGCGCTTGACACCGGGGAGCTGTTTTTT. The V call is TRBV5-4, the J call TRBJ2-2; tentatively, D is TRBD2 (7 bases). The CDR3 consists of 17 residues. V lost 2 bases and J lost 3, with 17 bases in between. CDR1 is SGHNT and CDR2 is YYREEE in the germline V gene (reference sequence).

The chain joins TRBV5-1 to TRBJ2-7; 12 positions agree with TRBD1. The V and J ends lost 5 bases and 3 bases, in that order; junction bases with no gene match: 6. The CDR3 extends over 15 amino acids. CDR1 is SGHRS, CDR2 YFSETQ, per germline. The CDR3 sequence is CASRPGQGARYEQYF. The CDR3 region has the DNA TGCGCCAGCAGACCGGGACAGGGGGCGCGCTACGAGCAGTACTTC.

In its sample, this clone was seen once. The V gene is TRBV19, the J gene TRBJ1-1, with TRBD1 matching over 9 bases. The length of the CDR3 is 16 residues. Germline loops: CDR1 LNHDA, CDR2 SQIVND (reference sequence). J was trimmed by 1 base and V by 5 bases; bases with no gene match: 8. CDR3 coding DNA: TGTGCCAGTAGTCCGAGACAGGGGGTAAGGAACACTGAAGCTTTCTTT. Translated: CASSPRQGVRNTEAFF.

The chain links TRBV25-1 to TRBJ2-5; no firm D call. The V end lost 0 bases, the J end lost 4 bases, and 9 bases lay between the germline ends. The CDR3 extends over 14 amino acids. Germline loops: CDR1 MGHDK, CDR2 SYGVNS. The CDR3 DNA follows: TGTGCCAGCAGTGAATACCCGGTTGGAGAGACCCAGTACTTC. Its translation is CASSEYPVGETQYF.